The clone carrying this TCR beta chain was seen only once. The data stem from a study of response to subunit inactivated influenza vaccine. Germline V gene lookup returns CDR1 SGHTA and CDR2 FQGNSA. V gave up 1 base and J gave up 1 base, with 11 bases separating them. The CDR3 has 16 residues. MiXCR was run by TCRdb on the RT-PCR reads, yielding one entry per CDR3 protein. The sample yields 860,000 or so distinct CDR3 sequences, 21% seen once. This sample comprised PBMCs from blood, obtained around 5 days after vaccination. The receptor comes from a man aged 45-60 years who received an inactivated influenza vaccine. The V and J genes are TRBV7-2 and TRBJ2-4; D unclear. The CDR3 is CASSLVRGFAKNIQYF. The CDR3 DNA sequence: TGTGCCAGCAGCTTAGTGCGCGGATTCGCCAAAAACATTCAGTACTTC.